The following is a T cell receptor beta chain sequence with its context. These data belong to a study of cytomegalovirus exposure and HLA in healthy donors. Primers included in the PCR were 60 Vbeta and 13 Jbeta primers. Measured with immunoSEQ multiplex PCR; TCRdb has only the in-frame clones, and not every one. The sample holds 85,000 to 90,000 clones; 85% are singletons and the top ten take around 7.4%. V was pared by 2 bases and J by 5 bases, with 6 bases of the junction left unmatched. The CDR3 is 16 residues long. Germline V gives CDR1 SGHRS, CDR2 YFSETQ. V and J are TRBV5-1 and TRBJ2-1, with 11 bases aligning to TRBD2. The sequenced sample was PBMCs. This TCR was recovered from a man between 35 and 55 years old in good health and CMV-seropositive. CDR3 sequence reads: CASSFPGLAVNNEQFF. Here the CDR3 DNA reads TGCGCCAGCAGCTTTCCGGGACTAGCGGTAAACAATGAGCAGTTCTTC.